These T cell receptor beta chains were read from a single sample in a study of cytomegalovirus exposure and HLA in healthy donors. Clones were sequenced by immunoSEQ multiplex PCR, and TCRdb holds only the in-frame ones, with some missing. The sample lists tens of thousands of clones, roughly 80% occurring once. Sequences were obtained from PBMCs. The source of these receptors is a man in his sixties in good health and CMV-seropositive. Each CDR3 is given with its conserved first and last residue. The order of the fields is V gene, J gene, clone size, D gene, CDR3 length, CDR3 DNA, CDR3 protein. D genes are given only for firm matches. Clone size, where shown, is once, few, many, or a class for clones that have expanded.

TRBV18,TRBJ2-7,NA,TRBD2,17,TGTGCCAGCTCAGGACTAGCGGGGGGAGTCGACTCCTACGAGCAGTACTTC,CASSGLAGGVDSYEQYF
TRBV11-2,TRBJ2-5,few,TRBD2,15,TGTGCCAGCAGCTTATTAGCGGGGGGTCTGGAGACCCAGTACTTC,CASSLLAGGLETQYF
TRBV15,TRBJ1-1,NA,NA,14,TGTGCCACCAGCAGAGATTGGCAGAGGGTTGAAGCTTTCTTT,CATSRDWQRVEAFF
TRBV6-1,TRBJ1-2,NA,NA,14,TGTGCCAGCAGTAGCCAGGGGCTGGGGTATGGCTACACCTTC,CASSSQGLGYGYTF
TRBV27,TRBJ1-4,NA,TRBD1,18,TGTGCCAGCGGAGTTACTTTGAGGGGGCGAACAACTAATGAAAAACTGTTTTTT,CASGVTLRGRTTNEKLFF
TRBV5-1,TRBJ2-3,NA,NA,15,TGCGCCAGCAGCTTGGTGACAGTTAGCACAGATACGCAGTATTTT,CASSLVTVSTDTQYF
TRBV6-1,TRBJ2-7,NA,NA,15,TGTGCCAGCAGCGAAACGCAAGCGGGCGTCTTCTGGTGCCGCTTC,CASSETQAGVFWCRF
TRBV4-1,TRBJ2-6,NA,NA,17,TGCGCCAGCAGCCAAGATCGTGGGGGGTCTGGGGCCAACGTCCTGACTTTC,CASSQDRGGSGANVLTF
TRBV10-3,TRBJ2-7,NA,TRBD1,15,TGTGCCATCAGTGAGTCCGGGACAGGCACCTACGAGCAGTACTTC,CAISESGTGTYEQYF
TRBV6-6,TRBJ1-2,NA,NA,13,TGTGCCAGCACCTCGCCGAGGCGAAATGGCTACACCTTC,CASTSPRRNGYTF
TRBV6-1,TRBJ1-5,NA,TRBD1,15,TGTGCCAGCAGCACCGGACAGGGATACCGGCAGCCCCAGCATTTT,CASSTGQGYRQPQHF
TRBV5-4,TRBJ2-3,NA,TRBD2,14,TGTGCCAGCAGCCCGGGAGGGCGGGCAGATACGCAGTATTTT,CASSPGGRADTQYF
TRBV7-2,TRBJ1-1,once,TRBD1,15,TGTGCCAGCAGCACCCACAGGGGGGGGAACACTGAAGCTTTCTTT,CASSTHRGGNTEAFF
TRBV5-1,TRBJ2-6,few,NA,15,TGCGCCAGCAGCCTAAGCAACTCTGGGGCCAACGTCCTGACTTTC,CASSLSNSGANVLTF
TRBV29-1,TRBJ1-2,NA,NA,13,TGCAGCGTTGGGGCAGGCTCTGATTATGGCTACACCTTC,CSVGAGSDYGYTF
TRBV7-2,TRBJ1-2,NA,NA,15,TGTGCCAGCAGCTTCAGTCTAGGGGGAACACAGGGCTACACCTTC,CASSFSLGGTQGYTF
TRBV5-1,TRBJ2-7,once,NA,14,TGCGCCAGCAGCTTGCGGGGAACCTCCTACGAGCAGTACTTC,CASSLRGTSYEQYF
TRBV21-1,TRBJ2-7,few,NA,15,TGTGCCAGCAGGGGAGGGACAGGGGGTTTACGGGAGCAGTACTTC,CASRGGTGGLREQYF
TRBV7-2,TRBJ2-3,NA,NA,13,TGTGCCAGCAGCTCCTATCTTAGCGATACGCAGTATTTT,CASSSYLSDTQYF
TRBV11-2,TRBJ2-5,once,NA,16,TGTGCCAGCAGCTTCCAGGGAAGAAGTCACCAAGAGACCCAGTACTTC,CASSFQGRSHQETQYF
TRBV6-5,TRBJ2-1,few,TRBD1,14,TGTGCCAGCAGTGACGGGACAGGGGGCGATGAGCAGTTCTTC,CASSDGTGGDEQFF
TRBV5-1,TRBJ1-1,NA,NA,12,TGCGCCAGCAGCGCCACCAGCACTGAAGCTTTCTTT,CASSATSTEAFF
TRBV10-3,TRBJ2-7,NA,TRBD2,14,TGTGCCATCAGTGATAGCGGGGGGGCCCGCGAGCAGTACTTC,CAISDSGGAREQYF
TRBV7-2,TRBJ2-7,few,NA,14,TGTGCCAGCAGCTTAGGAGGGTTCCGGGGGGAGCAGTACTTC,CASSLGGFRGEQYF
TRBV6-1,TRBJ1-1,NA,TRBD1,14,TGTGCCAGCAATCCCGGGACAGGTAATTCCGAAGCTTTCTTT,CASNPGTGNSEAFF
TRBV5-1,TRBJ2-3,NA,TRBD1,15,TGCGCCAGCGGAAGGACAGGGGCCTCACTAGATACGCAGTATTTT,CASGRTGASLDTQYF
TRBV27,TRBJ2-3,NA,NA,14,TGTGCCAGCAGTTCCGCAGGTCCCACAGATACGCAGTATTTT,CASSSAGPTDTQYF
TRBV29-1,TRBJ2-7,NA,TRBD2,15,TGCAGCGTTGCCTCAATGGGCGGGAGGGCCTACGAGCAGTACTTC,CSVASMGGRAYEQYF
TRBV7-9,TRBJ1-6,NA,NA,15,TGTGCCAGCAGCTTGAGACAGGCGAATAATTCACCCCTCCACTTT,CASSLRQANNSPLHF
TRBV6-5,TRBJ1-1,NA,NA,14,TGTGCCAGCAGTCTACATCGCGGGGACACTGAAGCTTTCTTT,CASSLHRGDTEAFF
TRBV28,TRBJ1-6,NA,NA,15,TGTGCCAGCAGCCCGACATCTCTCGTTAATTCACCCCTCCACTTT,CASSPTSLVNSPLHF
TRBV5-5,TRBJ1-3,few,NA,15,TGTGCCAGCAGCTGGTCCGACACCTCTGGAAACACCATATATTTT,CASSWSDTSGNTIYF
TRBV25-1,TRBJ1-1,NA,TRBD1,15,TGTGCCAGCAGTGAAAGACAGGGGATGGACACTGAAGCTTTCTTT,CASSERQGMDTEAFF
TRBV6-1,TRBJ2-7,NA,NA,13,TGTGCCAGCAGTGGACAGCAGGTCTACGAGCAGTACTTC,CASSGQQVYEQYF
TRBV10-3,TRBJ2-3,NA,TRBD2,14,TGTGCCATCAGTGAAGTAGCGGGAGGAGATACGCAGTATTTT,CAISEVAGGDTQYF
TRBV6-5,TRBJ1-6,once,NA,15,TGTGCCAGCAGTGTTGACAGGTTTTATAATTCACCCCTCCACTTT,CASSVDRFYNSPLHF
TRBV27,TRBJ2-7,NA,NA,12,TGTGCCAGCAGTCACGGACACTCCGAGCAGTACTTC,CASSHGHSEQYF
TRBV19,TRBJ2-7,NA,TRBD2,16,TGTGCCAGTAGTGGGGGGGGACTAGCGGGGTTGCACGAGCAGTACTTC,CASSGGGLAGLHEQYF
TRBV6-5,TRBJ2-2,NA,NA,15,TGTGCCAGCAGTTACCGGACAGCGAACACCGGGGAGCTGTTTTTT,CASSYRTANTGELFF
TRBV12-2,TRBJ1-5,NA,NA,15,TGTGCAAGTCGCGGTAGGGTGGGGGGAAGTCAGCCCCAGCATTTT,CASRGRVGGSQPQHF
TRBV27,TRBJ2-1,NA,TRBD2,15,TGTGCCAGCAGTTTTGGGGGGGGTCAGGACAATGAGCAGTTCTTC,CASSFGGGQDNEQFF
TRBV13,TRBJ2-1,NA,TRBD2,18,TGTGCCAGCAGCGCAGCGGGAGGTCTTCTAAGCTCCTACAATGAGCAGTTCTTC,CASSAAGGLLSSYNEQFF
TRBV18,TRBJ2-3,NA,NA,13,TGTGCCAGCTCACCACGAAGCGCAGATACGCAGTATTTT,CASSPRSADTQYF
TRBV27,TRBJ1-5,NA,NA,14,TGTGCCAGCAGCCCAGGGAATAGCAATCAGCCCCAGCATTTT,CASSPGNSNQPQHF
TRBV10-3,TRBJ2-7,few,NA,13,TGTGCCATCAGACCGGAGAAAACCTACGAGCAGTACTTC,CAIRPEKTYEQYF
TRBV25-1,TRBJ2-2,NA,NA,12,TGTGCCAGCAGTGTAACACCCGGGGAGCTGTTTTTT,CASSVTPGELFF
TRBV5-1,TRBJ1-5,NA,NA,14,TGCGCCAGCAGCTTGGGAGGCTCGGGGCAGCCCCAGCATTTT,CASSLGGSGQPQHF
TRBV29-1,TRBJ2-3,NA,TRBD2,13,TGCAGCGGAGGGCGGGGGAGGACAGATACGCAGTATTTT,CSGGRGRTDTQYF
TRBV11-1,TRBJ2-7,NA,TRBD1,14,TGTGCCAGCAGCCAACAGGGGGCCTCCTACGAGCAGTACTTC,CASSQQGASYEQYF
TRBV5-4,TRBJ2-2,NA,NA,15,TGTGCCAGCAGCCCAGGCCAAACAGGGACCGGGGAGCTGTTTTTT,CASSPGQTGTGELFF
TRBV6-1,TRBJ1-6,NA,TRBD1,15,TGTGCCAGCAGCCTTGGACAGGGTTTTAGGTCACCCCTCCACTTT,CASSLGQGFRSPLHF
TRBV10-3,TRBJ2-5,NA,TRBD2,14,TGTGCCATCAGTGAGTTAGCGGGAGGGGAGACCCAGTACTTC,CAISELAGGETQYF
TRBV6-6,TRBJ1-6,NA,NA,14,TGTGCCACCGCCAAGAGCTCCTATAATTCACCCCTCCACTTT,CATAKSSYNSPLHF
TRBV5-1,TRBJ2-3,NA,TRBD2,15,TGCGCCAGCATCCACGCGGGAGGGGAGGCAGATACGCAGTATTTT,CASIHAGGEADTQYF
TRBV28,TRBJ2-7,NA,NA,12,TGTGCCAGCATGGCCGGGTCCTACGAGCAGTACTTC,CASMAGSYEQYF
TRBV2,TRBJ1-5,NA,NA,13,TGTGCCAGCAGTGGCGACGGGAATCAGCCCCAGCATTTT,CASSGDGNQPQHF
TRBV6-5,TRBJ2-1,NA,NA,13,TGTGCCAGCCGATTAGCGACCTACAATGAGCAGCTCTTC,CASRLATYNEQLF
TRBV2,TRBJ1-6,NA,NA,16,TGTGCCAGCAGTGAATCAGGGGCCGGGGGGTCTTTCCCCCTCCACTTT,CASSESGAGGSFPLHF